The 13 T cell receptor beta chains presented below share a single source sample, sequenced in a study of T-cell memory formation after mild COVID-19 (dated by TCRdb to the early 2020s). Libraries were built with 5' RACE. Instrument on record: Illumina NovaSeq 6000. TCRdb passed the public sequencing reads through fastp at Q25 and MiXCR, retaining productive beta sequences. Rows are combined by CDR3 protein, so each entry shows the most common genes and DNA. The sample table contains 380,000 or so distinct CDR3 sequences; only one count was recorded for 13% to 15% of them. The top ten clones comprise roughly a fifth of the sample. Input material: PBMCs or a T cell subset sorted from them (not recorded which). The receptors shown here come from a man between 18 and 35 years old who had mild COVID-19 (a few samples of this study predate the infection). The sample titles of this study are shuffled in the database, so cell type and time point are left out; the donor was told from shared clones.

There are many counts of this clonotype. The chain combines TRBV11-2 with TRBJ2-7, with 11 nucleotides matching TRBD2. J gave up 3 bases and V 5 bases, and 3 bases lay outside the gene matches. CDR3 length: 14 residues. Germline lookup yields CDR1 SGHAT and CDR2 FQNNGV. CDR3 protein: CASSLAGGNYEQYF. The CDR3 coding sequence is TGTGCCAGCAGCCTAGCGGGGGGTAACTACGAGCAGTACTTC. Supplemented by reference TRBV11-2 and TRBJ2-7, the full variable domain reads EAGVAQSPRYKIIEKRQSVAFWCNPISGHATLYWYQQILGQGPKLLIQFQNNGVVDDSQLPKDRFSAERLKGVDSTLKIQPAKLEDSAVYLCASSLAGGNYEQYFGPGTRLTVT.

This clonotype was counted ten times or more. The chain is built from TRBV5-6 and TRBJ2-5, with no clear D. With 0 bases removed from V and 2 bases from J, the gap between germline ends came to 5 bases. CDR1 is SGHDT and CDR2 is YYEEEE in the germline V gene. The CDR3 has 13 residues. The CDR3 DNA reads TGTGCCAGCAGCTTGGACCTACAAGAGACCCAGTACTTC. Protein: CASSLDLQETQYF.

The CDR3 region is CASSLNPHSASGADYEQYF. The CDR3 DNA is TGCGCCAGCAGCCTGAACCCTCATAGCGCCTCCGGGGCCGACTACGAGCAGTACTTC. V is TRBV4-1 and J is TRBJ2-7, with D perhaps being TRBD1 or TRBD2 (5 bases each). Trimming shortened V by 4 bases and J by 3 bases, and 28 bases separated the two germline ends. This CDR3 spans 19 amino acids. CDR1 and CDR2 from the germline V gene are MGHRA and YSYEKL.

This clonotype occurred a few times. This chain uses TRBV6-5 with TRBJ2-3; tentative D call: TRBD1 (6 bases). Germline values: CDR1 MNHEY, CDR2 SVGAGI. The V gene lost 5 bases and the J gene lost 1 base, with 13 bases spanning the gap. This CDR3 is 15 amino acids long. In nucleotides, the CDR3 is TGTGCCAGCAGTGCCCCAGCAGGGGGCACAGATACGCAGTATTTT. Protein sequence: CASSAPAGGTDTQYF.

The CDR3 DNA follows: TGCGCCAGCAAAGAGAATCCAACCTACGAGCAGTACTTC. As protein: CASKENPTYEQYF. The V call is TRBV10-2, the J call TRBJ2-7; D ambiguous. Germline assignment: CDR1 WSHSY and CDR2 SAAADI. The CDR3 extends over 13 amino acids. Trimming took 7 bases from V and 2 from J, leaving 12 bases between them.

This clonotype turned up a few times. V gene TRBV5-1 combines with J gene TRBJ1-1; tentative D call: TRBD1 (5 bases). With 6 bases removed from V and 4 bases from J, the gap between germline ends came to 16 bases. Germline CDR1 is SGHRS and CDR2 is YFSETQ. The CDR3 runs to 14 residues. The CDR3 DNA is TGCGCCAGCAAAGCCAACCCTACAGGCACTGAAGCTTTCTTT. Translating gives CASKANPTGTEAFF.

The rearrangement uses TRBV12-3 or TRBV12-4 and TRBJ2-7; maybe TRBD1 (6 bases). With 6 bases removed from V and 3 bases from J, the gap between germline ends came to 12 bases. CDR3 length: 13 residues. CDR3 in DNA: TGTGCCAGCAGAAATCAGGGGAACTACGAGCAGTACTTC. This sequence encodes CASRNQGNYEQYF.

In this sample, this clonotype turned up a few times. This chain joins TRBV21-1 and TRBJ2-3. TRBV21-1 corresponds to a pseudogene. CDR3 size: 15 residues. As DNA, the CDR3 is TGTGCCAGCAGTTACAGAATGGGATCCACAGATACGCAGTATTTT. The encoded protein is CASSYRMGSTDTQYF.

This clonotype occurred many times. This chain links TRBV7-6 with TRBJ2-2; 16 bases agree with TRBD2. This CDR3 is 20 amino acids long. Germline loops: CDR1 SGHVS, CDR2 FNYEAQ. The V and J ends lost 1 base and 5 bases, in that order; junction bases with no gene match: 10. The CDR3 region is CASSLVEGLAGGPWTGELFF. As DNA, the CDR3 is TGTGCCAGCAGCTTAGTCGAGGGACTAGCGGGGGGGCCTTGGACCGGGGAGCTGTTTTTT.

Only a few counts were recorded for this clonotype. V gene TRBV6-2 or TRBV6-3 combines with J gene TRBJ2-7; D ambiguous. The V end lost 6 bases, the J end lost 5 bases, and 14 bases lay between the germline ends. Germline values: CDR1 MNHEY, CDR2 SVGEGT. The CDR3 spans 13 residues. Here the CDR3 reads CASSPHRANEQYF. CDR3 coding DNA: TGTGCCAGCAGCCCCCATAGGGCGAACGAGCAGTACTTC.

This clonotype was counted between two and nine times. The chain couples TRBV29-1 to TRBJ2-1, with D possibly being TRBD1 (5 bases). The CDR3 is 16 residues long. Trimming stripped 0 bases from V and 2 bases from J, with 14 bases between. Germline CDR1 reads SQVTM; CDR2 reads ANQGSEA. CDR3 sequence (DNA): TGCAGCGTTGAAGATTGGCAGGGAACGGCCTACAATGAGCAGTTCTTC. Protein sequence: CSVEDWQGTAYNEQFF.

The genes are TRBV10-3 and TRBJ2-6; 11 bases agree with TRBD2. CDR3 length equals 16 residues. In germline, CDR1 is ENHRY, CDR2 SYGVKD. Trimming removed 10 bases from V and 0 bases from J; junction bases left unmatched: 5. Here the CDR3 DNA reads TGTGCCACCGGGACTAGCGGAATCTCTGGGGCCAACGTCCTGACTTTC. Translated, it gives CATGTSGISGANVLTF.

The chain employs TRBV5-1 and TRBJ1-5, with 9 positions matching TRBD1. The CDR3 is 15 residues long. Germline CDR1 and CDR2: SGHRS and YFSETQ. The junction had 4 bases not matched to a gene; V was cut back by 3 bases and J by 3 bases. The CDR3 here is CASSWTGAPNQPQHF. CDR3 sequence (DNA): TGCGCCAGCAGCTGGACAGGGGCTCCCAATCAGCCCCAGCATTTT.